The rows below give T cell receptor beta chains drawn from one sample of a study of cytomegalovirus exposure and HLA in healthy donors. TCRdb's table, derived via immunoSEQ multiplex PCR, lists solely in-frame clones and lacks some. The sample lists under 150,000 clones; 73% were seen once. The sample comprised PBMCs. Every receptor here comes from a woman in her thirties or forties in good health and CMV-seronegative. CDR3s include the opening cysteine and the closing phenylalanine or tryptophan. A D gene is named only where the DNA matches it firmly. The size field is filled for only some rows; it gives once, few, many or a size class.

D gene: NA
J gene: TRBJ2-3
clone size: NA
V gene: TRBV7-9
CDR3 length: 16
CDR3 protein: CASSSPTESATDTQYF
CDR3 DNA: TGTGCCAGCAGCTCCCCGACAGAATCCGCCACAGATACGCAGTATTTT

D gene: TRBD1
J gene: TRBJ1-5
clone size: NA
V gene: TRBV10-2
CDR3 length: 16
CDR3 protein: CASSDRGWTADQPQHF
CDR3 DNA: TGCGCCAGCTCCGACAGGGGGTGGACCGCAGATCAGCCCCAGCATTTT

D gene: NA
J gene: TRBJ1-2
clone size: NA
V gene: TRBV27
CDR3 length: 15
CDR3 protein: CASSLQVTGSYPTQF
CDR3 DNA: TGTGCCAGCAGTCTTCAGGTTACAGGATCATACCCAACGCAATTC

D gene: NA
J gene: TRBJ1-2
clone size: NA
V gene: TRBV10-3
CDR3 length: 13
CDR3 protein: CATKFAGIEGYTF
CDR3 DNA: TGTGCCACCAAGTTCGCAGGGATAGAAGGCTACACCTTC

D gene: TRBD2
J gene: TRBJ2-7
clone size: few
V gene: TRBV6-5
CDR3 length: 14
CDR3 protein: CASRLAGGSYEQYF
CDR3 DNA: TGTGCCAGCAGACTAGCGGGGGGCTCCTACGAGCAGTACTTC

D gene: TRBD2
J gene: TRBJ2-1
clone size: NA
V gene: TRBV28
CDR3 length: 16
CDR3 protein: CASSSRLAGSYNEQFF
CDR3 DNA: TGTGCCAGCAGTTCCAGACTAGCGGGGTCGTACAATGAGCAGTTCTTC

D gene: TRBD1
J gene: TRBJ1-1
clone size: NA
V gene: TRBV19
CDR3 length: 18
CDR3 protein: CASSPRTGGAAPNTEAFF
CDR3 DNA: TGTGCCAGTAGTCCGCGGACAGGGGGGGCGGCTCCGAACACTGAAGCTTTCTTT

D gene: TRBD1
J gene: TRBJ1-1
clone size: NA
V gene: TRBV20-1
CDR3 length: 11
CDR3 protein: CSAWTGRGAFF
CDR3 DNA: TGCAGTGCTTGGACAGGGCGGGGAGCTTTCTTT

D gene: NA
J gene: TRBJ1-5
clone size: NA
V gene: TRBV6-5
CDR3 length: 12
CDR3 protein: CARRANNQPQHF
CDR3 DNA: TGTGCGCGCCGAGCAAACAATCAGCCCCAGCATTTT

D gene: NA
J gene: TRBJ1-2
clone size: NA
V gene: TRBV18
CDR3 length: 15
CDR3 protein: CASSQVNRDHYGYTF
CDR3 DNA: TGTGCCAGCTCACAAGTAAACAGGGATCACTATGGCTACACCTTC

D gene: NA
J gene: TRBJ2-2
clone size: NA
V gene: TRBV5-1
CDR3 length: 15
CDR3 protein: CASSLGQTNTGELFF
CDR3 DNA: TGCGCCAGCAGCTTGGGCCAGACGAACACCGGGGAGCTGTTTTTT